These T cell receptor beta chains were read from a single sample in a study of cytomegalovirus exposure and HLA in healthy donors. Clones were sequenced by immunoSEQ multiplex PCR, and TCRdb holds only the in-frame ones, with some missing. The sample holds roughly 100,000 clones; about nine tenths are singletons and the top ten take 1.5% to 2%. Sample: PBMCs. The receptor set was obtained from a young woman in good health and CMV-seropositive. CDR3s include the opening cysteine and the closing phenylalanine or tryptophan. Fields, in order: D gene, clone size, V gene, J gene, CDR3 protein, CDR3 DNA. A D gene is named only where the DNA matches it firmly. Clone size is not always given. Where it is, it says once, few, many or a class for expanded clones.

d_call: TRBD1
clone_size: -
v_call: TRBV19
j_call: TRBJ1-2
cdr3_aa: CASSIGWDSRYYGYTF
cdr3_nt: TGTGCCAGTAGTATTGGCTGGGACAGCCGCTACTATGGCTACACCTTC

d_call: TRBD2
clone_size: -
v_call: TRBV14
j_call: TRBJ2-3
cdr3_aa: CASSQDAAGETSGGPASTDTQYF
cdr3_nt: TGTGCCAGCAGCCAAGATGCGGCCGGTGAGACTAGCGGGGGGCCCGCTAGCACAGATACGCAGTATTTT

d_call: TRBD1
clone_size: -
v_call: TRBV6-5
j_call: TRBJ1-3
cdr3_aa: CASRHRGTGNTIYF
cdr3_nt: TGTGCCAGCAGGCACAGGGGTACCGGAAACACCATATATTTT

d_call: TRBD1
clone_size: -
v_call: TRBV28
j_call: TRBJ1-2
cdr3_aa: CASSLVPGGYGYTF
cdr3_nt: TGTGCCAGCAGTTTAGTTCCAGGGGGCTATGGCTACACCTTC

d_call: -
clone_size: -
v_call: TRBV19
j_call: TRBJ1-4
cdr3_aa: CASKSSLPAGKLFF
cdr3_nt: TGTGCCAGTAAATCATCGCTCCCGGCGGGGAAACTGTTTTTT

d_call: -
clone_size: -
v_call: TRBV13
j_call: TRBJ1-1
cdr3_aa: CASSLGGSGTHGDTEAFF
cdr3_nt: TGTGCCAGCAGCTTAGGGGGTAGCGGAACCCATGGGGACACTGAAGCTTTCTTT

d_call: TRBD1
clone_size: -
v_call: TRBV4-2
j_call: TRBJ2-5
cdr3_aa: CASSQERQGQETQYF
cdr3_nt: TGTGCCAGCAGCCAAGAACGACAGGGCCAAGAGACCCAGTACTTC

d_call: TRBD1
clone_size: -
v_call: TRBV7-2
j_call: TRBJ1-2
cdr3_aa: CASSGYRDRGYGYTF
cdr3_nt: TGTGCCAGCAGCGGGTACCGGGACAGGGGCTATGGCTACACCTTC

d_call: TRBD1
clone_size: -
v_call: TRBV28
j_call: TRBJ1-2
cdr3_aa: CASSSTTPGGRYGYTF
cdr3_nt: TGTGCCAGCAGCTCTACAACCCCAGGGGGCAGGTATGGCTACACCTTC

d_call: -
clone_size: -
v_call: TRBV4-1
j_call: TRBJ1-3
cdr3_aa: CASSQFRLGGNTIYF
cdr3_nt: TGCGCCAGCAGCCAATTCAGGTTAGGTGGAAACACCATATATTTT

d_call: -
clone_size: -
v_call: TRBV18
j_call: TRBJ1-6
cdr3_aa: CASSPGTGAGLVSPLHF
cdr3_nt: TGTGCCAGCTCACCTGGTACAGGAGCGGGGCTAGTTTCACCCCTCCACTTT

d_call: -
clone_size: -
v_call: TRBV19
j_call: TRBJ2-2
cdr3_aa: CASIPQGFGELFF
cdr3_nt: TGTGCCAGTATCCCACAGGGTTTCGGGGAGCTGTTTTTT

d_call: -
clone_size: -
v_call: TRBV27
j_call: TRBJ1-5
cdr3_aa: CASSLGGPDQPQHF
cdr3_nt: TGTGCCAGCAGTTTAGGAGGCCCCGATCAGCCCCAGCATTTT

d_call: -
clone_size: few
v_call: TRBV6-5
j_call: TRBJ2-7
cdr3_aa: CASRPTSSYEQYF
cdr3_nt: TGTGCCAGCAGGCCCACTAGCAGCTACGAGCAGTACTTC

d_call: TRBD1
clone_size: -
v_call: TRBV6-5
j_call: TRBJ1-1
cdr3_aa: CASSYAGTGYEAFF
cdr3_nt: TGTGCCAGCAGTTATGCCGGGACAGGCTATGAAGCTTTCTTT

d_call: -
clone_size: -
v_call: TRBV6-5
j_call: TRBJ2-3
cdr3_aa: CASSLDGSRGTQYF
cdr3_nt: TGTGCCAGCAGTCTAGATGGGTCTAGGGGTACGCAGTATTTT

d_call: -
clone_size: -
v_call: TRBV15
j_call: TRBJ1-4
cdr3_aa: CATSRDQGLREKLFF
cdr3_nt: TGTGCCACCAGCAGAGATCAGGGTCTAAGGGAAAAACTGTTTTTT

d_call: -
clone_size: -
v_call: TRBV2
j_call: TRBJ1-5
cdr3_aa: CASSELGASNQPQHF
cdr3_nt: TGTGCCAGCAGTGAATTGGGGGCTAGCAATCAGCCCCAGCATTTT

d_call: TRBD1
clone_size: -
v_call: TRBV6-1
j_call: TRBJ2-7
cdr3_aa: CASSEDRGSYEQYF
cdr3_nt: TGTGCCAGCAGTGAGGACAGGGGAAGCTACGAGCAGTACTTC

d_call: -
clone_size: -
v_call: TRBV28
j_call: TRBJ2-6
cdr3_aa: CASTFGGRASGANVLTF
cdr3_nt: TGTGCCAGCACCTTTGGAGGAAGGGCCTCTGGGGCCAACGTCCTGACTTTC

d_call: TRBD2
clone_size: -
v_call: TRBV2
j_call: TRBJ2-1
cdr3_aa: CASSTSGGLSYNEQFF
cdr3_nt: TGTGCCAGCAGTACAAGCGGGGGCCTCTCCTACAATGAGCAGTTCTTC

d_call: TRBD1
clone_size: once
v_call: TRBV5-4
j_call: TRBJ1-4
cdr3_aa: CASSLNSRGQHEKLFF
cdr3_nt: TGTGCCAGCAGCTTAAATTCACGGGGACAGCATGAAAAACTGTTTTTT

d_call: -
clone_size: few
v_call: TRBV4-1
j_call: TRBJ2-1
cdr3_aa: CASSLVRGGNEQFF
cdr3_nt: TGCGCCAGCAGCCTAGTCAGGGGAGGGAATGAGCAGTTCTTC

d_call: -
clone_size: -
v_call: TRBV9
j_call: TRBJ2-1
cdr3_aa: CASSPRAGKQFF
cdr3_nt: TGTGCCAGCAGCCCCCGTGCAGGGAAGCAGTTCTTC

d_call: -
clone_size: -
v_call: TRBV6-1
j_call: TRBJ2-3
cdr3_aa: CASIKLGAGDTQYF
cdr3_nt: TGTGCCAGCATCAAACTGGGGGCCGGGGATACGCAGTATTTT

d_call: TRBD2
clone_size: -
v_call: TRBV27
j_call: TRBJ2-3
cdr3_aa: CASSPPGGPQDTQYF
cdr3_nt: TGTGCCAGCAGTCCACCGGGGGGGCCCCAAGATACGCAGTATTTT

d_call: -
clone_size: -
v_call: TRBV28
j_call: TRBJ2-1
cdr3_aa: CASSSGSNSYNEQFF
cdr3_nt: TGTGCCAGCAGTTCCGGGAGCAACTCCTACAATGAGCAGTTCTTC

d_call: -
clone_size: -
v_call: TRBV5-6
j_call: TRBJ2-2
cdr3_aa: CASSLGLATNTGELFF
cdr3_nt: TGTGCCAGCAGCTTGGGGCTAGCTACGAACACCGGGGAGCTGTTTTTT

d_call: -
clone_size: few
v_call: TRBV2
j_call: TRBJ1-5
cdr3_aa: CASGYPGNNQPQHF
cdr3_nt: TGTGCCAGCGGGTACCCCGGGAATAATCAGCCCCAGCATTTT

d_call: -
clone_size: -
v_call: TRBV6-1
j_call: TRBJ1-5
cdr3_aa: CASNRGGDQPQHF
cdr3_nt: TGTGCCAGCAACCGCGGGGGGGATCAGCCCCAGCATTTT

d_call: TRBD1
clone_size: -
v_call: TRBV5-4
j_call: TRBJ2-7
cdr3_aa: CASSSRQGPSYEQYF
cdr3_nt: TGTGCCAGCAGCTCTCGACAGGGCCCCTCCTACGAGCAGTACTTC

d_call: TRBD2
clone_size: -
v_call: TRBV7-8
j_call: TRBJ2-2
cdr3_aa: CASGSSGPGELFF
cdr3_nt: TGTGCCAGCGGTAGTAGCGGGCCCGGGGAGCTGTTTTTT

d_call: -
clone_size: few
v_call: TRBV27
j_call: TRBJ2-2
cdr3_aa: CASSLSFTGELFF
cdr3_nt: TGTGCCAGCAGTTTGTCATTTACCGGGGAGCTGTTTTTT

d_call: -
clone_size: -
v_call: TRBV7-6
j_call: TRBJ2-1
cdr3_aa: CASSLISLARENEQFF
cdr3_nt: TGTGCCAGCAGCTTAATTTCGCTAGCGAGAGAGAATGAGCAGTTCTTC

d_call: -
clone_size: -
v_call: TRBV6-4
j_call: TRBJ2-1
cdr3_aa: CASSDSGGGGRQFF
cdr3_nt: TGTGCCAGCAGTGACTCAGGAGGAGGTGGGAGGCAGTTCTTC

d_call: -
clone_size: -
v_call: TRBV19
j_call: TRBJ2-3
cdr3_aa: CASSVSGTSTGDTQYF
cdr3_nt: TGTGCCAGTAGTGTGTCCGGGACAAGCACCGGGGATACGCAGTATTTT

d_call: TRBD1
clone_size: -
v_call: TRBV19
j_call: TRBJ1-2
cdr3_aa: CASSRGQGNGYTF
cdr3_nt: TGTGCCAGTAGCCGGGGACAGGGGAATGGCTACACCTTC

d_call: TRBD2
clone_size: -
v_call: TRBV6-1
j_call: TRBJ2-1
cdr3_aa: CASSEARGSGLYNEQFF
cdr3_nt: TGTGCCAGCAGTGAAGCGCGGGGTAGCGGGTTATACAATGAGCAGTTCTTC

d_call: -
clone_size: -
v_call: TRBV6-6
j_call: TRBJ2-7
cdr3_aa: CASSVGGAGEQYF
cdr3_nt: TGTGCCAGCAGTGTGGGGGGGGCGGGAGAGCAGTACTTC

d_call: -
clone_size: -
v_call: TRBV28
j_call: TRBJ2-1
cdr3_aa: CASSFGGGGSYNEQFF
cdr3_nt: TGTGCCAGCAGTTTTGGAGGGGGCGGCTCCTACAATGAGCAGTTCTTC

d_call: -
clone_size: -
v_call: TRBV6-5
j_call: TRBJ1-6
cdr3_aa: CASSSGTNNSPLHF
cdr3_nt: TGTGCCAGCAGTTCCGGGACAAATAATTCACCCCTCCACTTT

d_call: TRBD1
clone_size: -
v_call: TRBV5-8
j_call: TRBJ2-2
cdr3_aa: CASSLGDSLNTGELFF
cdr3_nt: TGTGCCAGCAGCTTGGGGGACAGCTTGAACACCGGGGAGCTGTTTTTT

d_call: -
clone_size: -
v_call: TRBV6-4
j_call: TRBJ2-7
cdr3_aa: CASSPSEGEREQYF
cdr3_nt: TGTGCCAGCAGTCCATCCGAGGGGGAGAGGGAGCAGTACTTC

d_call: TRBD1
clone_size: -
v_call: TRBV7-9
j_call: TRBJ1-4
cdr3_aa: CASSLGRGQGFEKLFF
cdr3_nt: TGTGCCAGCAGCTTGGGCCGGGGACAGGGGTTTGAAAAACTGTTTTTT

d_call: TRBD1
clone_size: -
v_call: TRBV7-9
j_call: TRBJ1-2
cdr3_aa: CASSSTGLKGGGNYGYTF
cdr3_nt: TGTGCCAGCAGCTCGACTGGTCTTAAAGGGGGCGGGAACTATGGCTACACCTTC

d_call: -
clone_size: -
v_call: TRBV9
j_call: TRBJ1-1
cdr3_aa: CASSVARGNTEAFF
cdr3_nt: TGTGCCAGCAGCGTAGCTCGAGGGAACACTGAAGCTTTCTTT

d_call: -
clone_size: -
v_call: TRBV4-3
j_call: TRBJ1-6
cdr3_aa: CASSQMEAYNSPLHF
cdr3_nt: TGCGCCAGCAGCCAAATGGAGGCGTATAATTCACCCCTCCACTTT

d_call: TRBD2
clone_size: -
v_call: TRBV28
j_call: TRBJ2-1
cdr3_aa: CASSLFRGGSYNEQFF
cdr3_nt: TGTGCCAGCAGTTTATTTCGGGGGGGCTCCTACAATGAGCAGTTCTTC

d_call: -
clone_size: -
v_call: TRBV2
j_call: TRBJ1-1
cdr3_aa: CASSEYRDTEAFF
cdr3_nt: TGTGCCAGCAGTGAATACAGGGACACTGAAGCTTTCTTT

d_call: TRBD1
clone_size: -
v_call: TRBV7-7
j_call: TRBJ2-3
cdr3_aa: CASSRTGGQTDTQYF
cdr3_nt: TGTGCCAGCAGCAGAACAGGGGGCCAAACGGATACGCAGTATTTT